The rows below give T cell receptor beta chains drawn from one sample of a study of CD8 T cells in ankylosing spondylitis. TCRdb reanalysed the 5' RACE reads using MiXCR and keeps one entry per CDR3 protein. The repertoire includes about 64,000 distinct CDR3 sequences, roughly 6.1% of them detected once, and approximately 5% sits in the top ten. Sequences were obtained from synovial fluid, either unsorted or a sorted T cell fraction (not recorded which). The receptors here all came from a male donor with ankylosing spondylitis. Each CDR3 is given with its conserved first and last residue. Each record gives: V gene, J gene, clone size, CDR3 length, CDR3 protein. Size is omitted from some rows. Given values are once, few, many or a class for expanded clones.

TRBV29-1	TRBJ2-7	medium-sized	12	CSVLTPSGEQYF
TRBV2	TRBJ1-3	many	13	CARYSRSGNTIYF
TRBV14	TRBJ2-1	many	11	CASSQAYEQFF
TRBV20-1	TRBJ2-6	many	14	CSAWDGVGANVLTF
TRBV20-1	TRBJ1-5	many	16	CSARDRIPGGDQPQHF
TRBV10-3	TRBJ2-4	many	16	CAISEGQGWAKNIQYF
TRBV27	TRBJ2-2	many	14	CASRRAPHTGELFF
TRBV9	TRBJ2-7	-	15	CASSVDPGGIYEQYF
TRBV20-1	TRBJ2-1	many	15	CSARGPAGVDGEQFF
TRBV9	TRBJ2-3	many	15	CASSLGAGYTDTQYF
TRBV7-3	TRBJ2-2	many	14	CASSSPSGTGELFF
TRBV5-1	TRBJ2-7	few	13	CASSSTTGNEQYF
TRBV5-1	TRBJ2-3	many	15	CASSLVGDSTDTQYF
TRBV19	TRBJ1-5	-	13	CASSIRGDQPQHF
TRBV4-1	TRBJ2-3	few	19	CASSRFIRAGGAGTDTQYF
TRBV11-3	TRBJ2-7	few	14	CASSLVTAGDEQYF
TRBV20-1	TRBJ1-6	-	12	CSARDQAVPLHF
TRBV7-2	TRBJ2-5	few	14	CASSLEGVQETQYF
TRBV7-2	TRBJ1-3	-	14	CASSLQNSGNTIYF
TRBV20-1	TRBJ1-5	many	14	CSAQERQGNQPQHF
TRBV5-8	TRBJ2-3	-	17	CASRYLAGGPSTDTQYF
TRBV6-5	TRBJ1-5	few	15	CASSTLPLQGQPQHF
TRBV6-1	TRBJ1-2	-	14	CASSASGTVYGYTF
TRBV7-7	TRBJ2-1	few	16	CASSLGLAGTYNEQFF
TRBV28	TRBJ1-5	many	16	CASRTRQARGNQPQHF
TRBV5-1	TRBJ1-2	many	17	CASSPVGGADLNYGYTF
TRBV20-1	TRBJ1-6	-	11	CSARANSPLHF
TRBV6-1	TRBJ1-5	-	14	CASSRDREGQPQHF
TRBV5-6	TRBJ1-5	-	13	CASGFGRNQPQHF
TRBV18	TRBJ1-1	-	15	CASSQSGGEDTEAFF
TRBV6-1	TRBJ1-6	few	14	CASRRSSYNSPLHF
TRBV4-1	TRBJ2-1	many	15	CASSQEWPAVNEQFF
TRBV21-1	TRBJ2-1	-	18	CASSKGIAGGTSYNEQFF
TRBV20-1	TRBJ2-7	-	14	CSAPRTGSSYEQYF
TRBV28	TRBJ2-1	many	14	CASSRTGIYNEQFF
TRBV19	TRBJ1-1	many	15	CASTLTPAANTEAFF
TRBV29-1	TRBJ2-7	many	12	CSGGQGTYEQYF
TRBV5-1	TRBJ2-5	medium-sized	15	CASSVSGTGQETQYF
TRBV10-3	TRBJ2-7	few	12	CAIKGDSSEQYF
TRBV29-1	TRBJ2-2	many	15	CSVALLGGITGELFF
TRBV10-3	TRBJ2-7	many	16	CAISESRLAGTYEQYF
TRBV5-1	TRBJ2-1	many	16	CASSLAQGGSYNEQFF
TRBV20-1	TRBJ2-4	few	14	CSAQKTRTKNIQYF
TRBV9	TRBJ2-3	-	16	CASSVGARPAQGTQYF
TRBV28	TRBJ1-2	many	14	CASSPVIGEVGYTF
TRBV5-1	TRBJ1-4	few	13	CASSPEGNEKLFF
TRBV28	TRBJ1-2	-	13	CASSAYRGGGYTF
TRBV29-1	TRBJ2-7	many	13	CSTRRGPSYEQYF
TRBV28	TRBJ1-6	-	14	CASSPRRDNSPLHF
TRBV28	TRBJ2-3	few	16	CASRSRLAGVADTQYF
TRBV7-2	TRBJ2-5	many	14	CASSQNGLKETQYF
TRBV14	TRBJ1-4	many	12	CASSQDRGKLFF
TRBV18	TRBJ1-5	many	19	CASSPFSRRNLGGNQPQHF
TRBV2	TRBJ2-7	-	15	CASRPISGAGFEQYF
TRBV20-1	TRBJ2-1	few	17	CSASQGTSGAFYNEQFF